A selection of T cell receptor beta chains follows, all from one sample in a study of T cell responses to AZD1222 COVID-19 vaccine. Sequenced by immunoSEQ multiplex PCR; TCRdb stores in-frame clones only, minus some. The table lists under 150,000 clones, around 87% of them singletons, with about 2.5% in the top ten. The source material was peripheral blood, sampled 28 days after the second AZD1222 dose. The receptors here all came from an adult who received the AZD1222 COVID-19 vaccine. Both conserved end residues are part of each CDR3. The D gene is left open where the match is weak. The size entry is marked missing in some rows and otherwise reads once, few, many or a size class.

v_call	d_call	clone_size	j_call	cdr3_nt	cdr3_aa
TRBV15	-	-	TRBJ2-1	TGTGCCACCAGCAGAGATGAGGGGGGCTCTAAGAATGAGCAGTTCTTC	CATSRDEGGSKNEQFF
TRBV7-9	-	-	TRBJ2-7	TGTGCCAGCAGCAAAGGGGCGGGGTTGGGGGTTGGTGTAAATTTCTACGAGCAGTACTTC	CASSKGAGLGVGVNFYEQYF
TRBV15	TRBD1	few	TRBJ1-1	TGTGCCACCAGCAGTAAAGGACAGGTTCTCATGAACACTGAAGCTTTCTTT	CATSSKGQVLMNTEAFF
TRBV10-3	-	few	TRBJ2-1	TGTGCCATCAGTGCTACAGGGCGGGATGAGCAGTTCTTC	CAISATGRDEQFF
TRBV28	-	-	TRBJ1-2	TGTGCCAGCAGTCAATTCAGGGGTTCTAACTATGGCTACACCTTC	CASSQFRGSNYGYTF
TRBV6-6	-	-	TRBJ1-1	TGTGCCAGCAGTTACAGCGGTCGGCGGGGCACTGAAGCTTTCTTT	CASSYSGRRGTEAFF
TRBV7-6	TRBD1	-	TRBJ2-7	TGTGCCAGCAGCTCAAACAGGGGGCCCTACTACGAGCAGTACTTC	CASSSNRGPYYEQYF
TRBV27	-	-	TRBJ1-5	TGTGCCAGCGCGGACAGCCAGCCCTATCAGCCCCAGCATTTT	CASADSQPYQPQHF
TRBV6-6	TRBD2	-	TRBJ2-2	TGTGCCAGCAGCGTAGCGGGGCACACCGGGGAGCTGTTTTTT	CASSVAGHTGELFF
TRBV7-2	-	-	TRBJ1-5	TGTGCCAGCAGCCAGAGGGCTCAGAGGCAGCCCCAGCATTTT	CASSQRAQRQPQHF
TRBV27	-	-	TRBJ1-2	TGTGCCAGCAGTTTAAGGGCAGGGGCCTTCCGTGGCTACACCTTC	CASSLRAGAFRGYTF
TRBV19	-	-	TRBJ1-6	TGTGCCACCTCGGGGGGCCCCATAGGGAGTAATTCACCCCTCCACTTT	CATSGGPIGSNSPLHF
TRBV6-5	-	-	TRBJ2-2	TGTGCCAGCAGTTACGACACCACCGGGGAGCTGTTTTTT	CASSYDTTGELFF
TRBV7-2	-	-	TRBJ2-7	TGTGCCAGCAGCCAATCGACCGTTTCCTACGAGCAGTACTTC	CASSQSTVSYEQYF
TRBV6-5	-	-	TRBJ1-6	TGTGCCAGCAAGATGAGCTCCTATAATTCACCCCTCCACTTT	CASKMSSYNSPLHF
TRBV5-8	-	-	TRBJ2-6	TGTGCCAGCAGCTTGGGTCTTTCCTCCGGGGCCAACGTCCTGACTTTC	CASSLGLSSGANVLTF
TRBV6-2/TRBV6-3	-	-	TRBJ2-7	TGTGCCAGCAGCACGGACAGCAACCCCTACGAGCAGTACTTC	CASSTDSNPYEQYF
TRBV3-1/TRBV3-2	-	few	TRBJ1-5	TGTGCCAGCAGCCAAGAATTGGCCCAGCCCCAGCATTTT	CASSQELAQPQHF
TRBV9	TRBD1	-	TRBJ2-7	TGTGCCAGCAGCGCGGGACAGGGACGCCACGAGCAGTACTTC	CASSAGQGRHEQYF
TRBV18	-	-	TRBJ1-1	TGTGCCAGCTCACTTTCCGGGCCGGGGAACACTGAAGCTTTCTTT	CASSLSGPGNTEAFF
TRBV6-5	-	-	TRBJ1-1	TGTGCCAGCAGGCACCCGAACACTGAAGCTTTCTTT	CASRHPNTEAFF
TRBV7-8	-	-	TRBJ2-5	TGTGCCAGCAGCCCCCGAGCAGGGGCCGGTGAGACCCAGTACTTC	CASSPRAGAGETQYF
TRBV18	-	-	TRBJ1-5	TGTGCCAGCTCACAAGACAGTAGCAATCAGCCCCAGCATTTT	CASSQDSSNQPQHF
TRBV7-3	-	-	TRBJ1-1	TGTGCCAGCAGCTTGTCTGGGGGGGCCACTGAAGCTTTCTTT	CASSLSGGATEAFF
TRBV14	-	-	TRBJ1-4	TGTGCCAGCGGTAAGCGGAGGAATCTGGAAAAACTGTTTTTT	CASGKRRNLEKLFF
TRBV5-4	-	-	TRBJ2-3	TGTGCCAGCGTACTACAGGGCCGCCCAGATACGCAGTATTTT	CASVLQGRPDTQYF
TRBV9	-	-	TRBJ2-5	TGTGCCAGCAGCGTAGGGACGGGGACCCAGTACTTC	CASSVGTGTQYF
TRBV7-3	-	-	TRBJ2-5	TGTGCCAGCAGCTTACTTCCGGGGGGCCTTGAGACCCAGTACTTC	CASSLLPGGLETQYF
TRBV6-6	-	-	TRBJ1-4	TGTGCCAGCAGGCAACGGGGGGCGAATGAAAAACTGTTTTTT	CASRQRGANEKLFF
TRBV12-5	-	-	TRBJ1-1	TGTGCTAGTGGCTCCTCAGCGGACACTGAAGCTTTCTTT	CASGSSADTEAFF
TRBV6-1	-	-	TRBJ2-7	TGTGCCAGCAGTGAAATACTAACAGTCTACGAGCAGTACTTC	CASSEILTVYEQYF
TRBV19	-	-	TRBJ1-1	TGTGCCAGTAGTATTCGACGGGGCACTGAAGCTTTCTTT	CASSIRRGTEAFF
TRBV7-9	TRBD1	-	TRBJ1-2	TGTGCCAGCAGCTATACTGGGGACAGGGGCCTCCATGGCTACACCTTC	CASSYTGDRGLHGYTF
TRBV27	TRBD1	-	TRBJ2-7	TGTGCCAGCAGGACAGGGGGCTTTGAGCAGTACTTC	CASRTGGFEQYF
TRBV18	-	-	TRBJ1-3	TGTGCCAGCTCACCCAATACCCAGGCCTCTGGAAACACCATATATTTT	CASSPNTQASGNTIYF
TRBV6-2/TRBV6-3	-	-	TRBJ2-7	TGTGCCAGCAGCGCATACAGGGATGGCTCCTACGAGCAGTACTTC	CASSAYRDGSYEQYF
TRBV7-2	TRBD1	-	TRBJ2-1	TGTGCCAGCAGCTTAACGGGACAGGGTTACAATGAGCAGTTCTTC	CASSLTGQGYNEQFF
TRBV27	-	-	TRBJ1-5	TGTGCCAGCAGTAGGTATCCCGGGACCCCGCCTCAGCCCCAGCATTTT	CASSRYPGTPPQPQHF
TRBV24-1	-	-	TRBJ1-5	TGTGCCACCAGTGATTCCTTACAGGGTTTCAATCAGCCCCAGCATTTT	CATSDSLQGFNQPQHF
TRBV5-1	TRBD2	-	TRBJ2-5	TGCGCCAGCAGCTTGATCCTAGCGGGGGGGCAAGAGACCCAGTACTTC	CASSLILAGGQETQYF
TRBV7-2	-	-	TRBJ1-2	TGTGCCAGCAGCTTCACCGCGGACGGAGTAGGAGGCTACACCTTC	CASSFTADGVGGYTF
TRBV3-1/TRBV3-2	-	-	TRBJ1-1	TGTGCCAGCAGCCAAGGTTCGCGGGCGTTTGGGGCTTTCTTT	CASSQGSRAFGAFF
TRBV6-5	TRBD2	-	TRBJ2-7	TGTGCCAGCAGTTACCTAGCGGGGGGGCTCAACGAGCAGTACTTC	CASSYLAGGLNEQYF
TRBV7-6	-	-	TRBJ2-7	TGTGCCAGCAGCCCCCGGAGTGCCTACTCCTACGAGCAGTACTTC	CASSPRSAYSYEQYF
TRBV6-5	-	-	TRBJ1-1	TGTGCCAGCAGCCTCACAGCTCACACTGAAGCTTTCTTT	CASSLTAHTEAFF
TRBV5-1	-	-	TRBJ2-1	TGCGCCAGCAGCTTGGGCCTTTATGACAATGAGCAGTTCTTC	CASSLGLYDNEQFF
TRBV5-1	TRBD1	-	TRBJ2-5	TGCGCCAGCGGAATACAGGGGGCGGAGGAGACCCAGTACTTC	CASGIQGAEETQYF
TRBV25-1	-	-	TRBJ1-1	TGTGCCAGCAGCGGAAGCCACACTGAAGCTTTCTTT	CASSGSHTEAFF
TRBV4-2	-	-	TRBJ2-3	TGTGCCAGCAGCCAAGTTGGTGGGGTCGGCACAGATACGCAGTATTTT	CASSQVGGVGTDTQYF
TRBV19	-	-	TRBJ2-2	TGTGCCAGTATTCCCGGGCCATCACCCACCGGGGAGCTGTTTTTT	CASIPGPSPTGELFF
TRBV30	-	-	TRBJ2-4	TGTGCCTGGGAAACCGGCGGAAACATTCAGTACTTC	CAWETGGNIQYF
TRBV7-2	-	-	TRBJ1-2	TGTGCCAGCAGCTCCCTTAGGGGGGACTATGGCTACACCTTC	CASSSLRGDYGYTF
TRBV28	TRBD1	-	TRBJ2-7	TGTGCCAGCTCGGATCGACAGGGCAAGCGCGAGCAGTACTTC	CASSDRQGKREQYF
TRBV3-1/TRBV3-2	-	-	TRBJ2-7	TGTGCCAGCAGCCAAGTAGCGTCCTACGAGCAGTACTTC	CASSQVASYEQYF
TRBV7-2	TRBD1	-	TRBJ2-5	TGTGCCAGCAGCAGGGGGCTGGAGACCCAGTACTTC	CASSRGLETQYF
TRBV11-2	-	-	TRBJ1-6	TGTGCCAGCAGCTTAGTGGGCAAACCCTGCCACTTT	CASSLVGKPCHF
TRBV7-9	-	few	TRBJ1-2	TGTGCCAGCAGCTTTAATTTAGCGGCAGCATCGCCCCTGTATGGCTACACCTTC	CASSFNLAAASPLYGYTF